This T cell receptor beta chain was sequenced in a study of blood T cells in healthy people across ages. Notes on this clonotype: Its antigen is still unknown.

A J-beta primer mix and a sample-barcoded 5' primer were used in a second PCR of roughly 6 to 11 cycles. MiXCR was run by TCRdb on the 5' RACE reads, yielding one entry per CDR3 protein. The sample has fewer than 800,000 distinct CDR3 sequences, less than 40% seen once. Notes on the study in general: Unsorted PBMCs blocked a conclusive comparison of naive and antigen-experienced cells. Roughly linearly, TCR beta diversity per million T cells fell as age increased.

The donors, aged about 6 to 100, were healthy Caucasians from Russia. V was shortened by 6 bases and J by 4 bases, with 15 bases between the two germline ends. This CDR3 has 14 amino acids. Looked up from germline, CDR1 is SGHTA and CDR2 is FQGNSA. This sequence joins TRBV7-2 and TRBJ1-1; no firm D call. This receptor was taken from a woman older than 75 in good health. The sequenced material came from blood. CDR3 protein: CASRSSGRPTEAFF. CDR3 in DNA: TGTGCCAGCAGATCATCGGGTAGACCCACTGAAGCTTTCTTT.